The rows below give T cell receptor beta chains drawn from one sample of a study of naive and memory T cell subsets. TCRdb re-analysed the UMI-ligation and nested PCR reads in MiXCR, keeping a single row per CDR3 protein. The data contain over 110,000 distinct CDR3 sequences, around 21% of them seen just once; the ten biggest clones take up 0.6% to 0.7%. Material for sequencing was naive CD8+ T cells from blood. The receptors come from a human donor in good health. The CDR3 runs from the conserved cysteine through the conserved F or W. The D gene is left open where the match is weak. Clone size is stated in some rows and not others, as once, few, many or a class when expanded.

few | TRBJ2-1 | TRBV2 | . | TGTGCCAGCTTCGGGACCTACAATGAGCAGTTCTTC | CASFGTYNEQFF
few | TRBJ2-7 | TRBV4-1 | . | TGCGCCAGCAGCCAAGATATCGGTACCTACGAGCAGTACTTC | CASSQDIGTYEQYF
. | TRBJ1-5 | TRBV5-4 | . | TGTGCCAGCAGCTTGGGGGTAAATCAGCCCCAGCATTTT | CASSLGVNQPQHF
few | TRBJ1-2 | TRBV4-3 | TRBD1 | TGCGCCAGCAGCCCGGGACAGACGGCCTATGGCTACACCTTC | CASSPGQTAYGYTF
once | TRBJ2-1 | TRBV28 | . | TGTGCCAGCAGTCATCACGAATACAATGAGCAGTTCTTC | CASSHHEYNEQFF
. | TRBJ1-5 | TRBV6-5 | . | TGTGCCAGCAGTGGGACTAGCAATCAGCCCCAGCATTTT | CASSGTSNQPQHF
. | TRBJ1-6 | TRBV21-1 | . | TGTGCCAGCAGCTCGTGCGGTTATTCACCCCTCCACTTT | CASSSCGYSPLHF
few | TRBJ1-1 | TRBV6-5 | . | TGTGCCAGCAGTTACAGGGCTTGGGGGATCGAAGCTTTCTTT | CASSYRAWGIEAFF
. | TRBJ1-2 | TRBV6-5 | TRBD1 | TGTGCCAGCAGCCTTGGGGACAGGGGGAGGAACTATGGCTACACCTTC | CASSLGDRGRNYGYTF
few | TRBJ2-3 | TRBV28 | . | TGTGCCAGCAGTTTGGTCAGGGGCACAGATACGCAGTATTTT | CASSLVRGTDTQYF
. | TRBJ2-2 | TRBV2 | TRBD1 | TGTGCCAGCAGCGATCATCGGGGACAGATGAACACCGGGGAGCTGTTTTTT | CASSDHRGQMNTGELFF
. | TRBJ2-7 | TRBV4-3 | TRBD2 | TGCGCCAGCAGCCAAGACGGGACTAGCGCTTTGTACGAGCAGTACTTC | CASSQDGTSALYEQYF
. | TRBJ1-1 | TRBV2 | . | TGTGCCAGCATAGGGGTTCCTGAAGCTTTCTTT | CASIGVPEAFF
. | TRBJ2-7 | TRBV20-1 | TRBD2 | TGCAGTGAGCCGGGACTAGCGGGATCTTACGAGCAGTACTTC | CSEPGLAGSYEQYF
. | TRBJ2-1 | TRBV7-6 | TRBD2 | TGTGCCAGCAGCCGAGAAGGCCTAGCGGACTTCTACAATGAGCAGTTCTTC | CASSREGLADFYNEQFF
. | TRBJ1-1 | TRBV28 | . | TGTGCCAGCAAAGGGGTTCGGGCCTCGTGGGCTTTCTTT | CASKGVRASWAFF
. | TRBJ2-5 | TRBV6-5 | . | TGTGCCAGCAGTTACTTGGGGATGGGGGAGAGTGAGACCCAGTACTTC | CASSYLGMGESETQYF
. | TRBJ2-1 | TRBV10-2 | TRBD2 | TGCGCCAGCAGTACCCCACTAGCGGGAGAGTACAATGAGCAGTTCTTC | CASSTPLAGEYNEQFF
few | TRBJ2-5 | TRBV7-8 | . | TGTGCCAGCAGCACTCGGACAGACGAGACCCAGTACTTC | CASSTRTDETQYF